This entry features one T cell receptor (beta chain) sequence. The repertoire was sequenced with immunoSEQ multiplex PCR; TCRdb's copy has only in-frame clones and lacks some. The sample consists of 9,900 or so clones, 75% to 90% of them appearing once. The time point: week 3, after first cycle of checkpoint inhibitor. One draw preceded checkpoint blockade; another followed its first cycle at week 3. Disease control meant complete response, partial response or stable disease at 12 weeks. Patients with prior systemic cancer treatment, concomitant immunosuppressants, or other active malignancies were excluded. The entry originates in a study of blood T cell dynamics during melanoma immunotherapy. At the level of the study: Patients with metastatic melanoma got pembrolizumab or nivolumab-ipilimumab as first-line care.

Material: blood, obtained from a patient treated with checkpoint blockade. This receptor was obtained from a human donor with melanoma.

The CDR3 DNA reads TGTGCCATCAGTGAGTCGGGGTATGGCTACACCTTC. Protein sequence: CAISESGYGYTF. V is TRBV10-3 and J is TRBJ1-2; D unresolved. CDR3 size: 12 residues. Trimming stripped 0 bases from V and 5 bases from J, with 4 bases between. Germline V gives CDR1 ENHRY, CDR2 SYGVKD.